One and the same sample provided the 17 T cell receptor beta chains below, sequenced in a study of blood T cell repertoires in COVID-19. Clones were read by immunoSEQ multiplex PCR, and TCRdb kept only the in-frame ones, dropping some. The sample contains about 140,000 clones, 70% to 80% of which appear only once. Sequencing was carried out using peripheral blood. The source is a man between 60 and 75 years old with acute or convalescent COVID-19.

The chain carries TRBV18 and TRBJ1-4; D might be TRBD1 (6 bases). V was clipped by 4 bases and J by 10 bases, with 22 bases between them. This CDR3 is 16 amino acids long. In germline, CDR1 is KGHSH, CDR2 LQKENI. For the CDR3, the DNA is TGTGCCAGCTCACTTCGCGGGAGGATACAGGGAGGAAAACTGTTTTTT. Translated, it gives CASSLRGRIQGGKLFF.

The V and J genes are TRBV11-1 and TRBJ2-7, with 10 bases lining up with TRBD1. CDR3 length equals 14 residues. Per germline, CDR1 SGHAT and CDR2 FQDESV (reference sequence). V dropped 6 bases and J dropped 4; count of bases not matched to a gene: 6. CDR3 in amino acids: CASSLGQGGYEQYF. As DNA, the CDR3 is TGTGCCAGCAGTCTCGGACAGGGGGGGTACGAGCAGTACTTC. The whole variable domain, remainder taken from reference TRBV11-1 and TRBJ2-7, is EAEVAQSPRYKITEKSQAVAFWCDPISGHATLYWYRQILGQGPELLVQFQDESVVDDSQLPKDRFSAERLKGVDSTLKIQPAELGDSAMYLCASSLGQGGYEQYFGPGTRLTVT.

The J gene is TRBJ1-1, the V gene TRBV7-2; D is ambiguous. The CDR3 loop spans 14 amino acids. Germline lookup yields CDR1 SGHTA and CDR2 FQGNSA. Trimming left V 5 bases short and J 3 bases short, with 13 bases between. Here the CDR3 DNA reads TGTGCCAGCAGCCAAAGGGCCGGGGACACTGAAGCTTTCTTT. Its translation: CASSQRAGDTEAFF.

This chain links TRBV6-6 with TRBJ2-3, with D maybe TRBD2 (5 bases). Germline-derived CDR1 and CDR2 are MNHNY and SVGAGI (reference sequence). The V end was cut by 6 bases, the J end by 1 base, with 14 bases between. This CDR3 is 15 amino acids long. This chain's CDR3 is CASSPSGQGTDTQYF. CDR3 bases: TGTGCCAGCAGCCCAAGCGGCCAGGGCACAGATACGCAGTATTTT.

This clone showed up just a few times. The CDR3, as DNA: TGTGCCAGCAGTTCTGCGTCTCAGCCCCAGCATTTT. The encoded protein is CASSSASQPQHF. The genes are TRBV27 and TRBJ1-5; D is undetermined. This CDR3 has 12 amino acids. The V gene's germline CDR1 is MNHEY and CDR2 SMNVEV (reference sequence). The ends were cut back, 4 bases at V and 6 bases at J, with 7 bases in the middle.

This clone was picked up a small number of times. The gene calls are TRBV18 and TRBJ1-1; D gene unclear. Deletions cut 4 bases from V and 5 bases from J, with 14 bases between. Germline CDR1 and CDR2: KGHSH and LQKENI. This CDR3 has 14 residues. The CDR3 here is CASSLTRVATEAFF. In DNA, the CDR3 is TGTGCCAGCTCACTAACTAGGGTTGCAACTGAAGCTTTCTTT. Looking up the rest from reference TRBV18 and TRBJ1-1 gives the full variable domain: NAGVMQNPRHLVRRRGQEARLRCSPMKGHSHVYWYRQLPEEGLKFMVYLQKENIIDESGMPKERFSAEFPKEGPSILRIQQVVRGDSAAYFCASSLTRVATEAFFGQGTRLTVV.

The chain uses TRBV30 and TRBJ1-4; 7 bases agree with TRBD1. The CDR3 has 14 amino acids. Germline V gives CDR1 GTSNPN, CDR2 SVGIG (reference sequence). J lost 7 bases, V lost 6 bases, and 11 bases had no gene match. The CDR3 reads CACTQDRKVEKLFF. CDR3 DNA sequence: TGTGCCTGCACCCAGGACAGGAAAGTTGAAAAACTGTTTTTT.

The J gene is TRBJ1-4, the V gene TRBV4-2; 8 nucleotides match TRBD1. Trimming cost V 0 bases and J 10 bases; bases outside gene matches: 7. CDR3 length: 15 residues. Germline V gene sequence: CDR1 LGHNA, CDR2 YNFKEQ. CDR3 residues: CASSQDNQGAGKLFF. The CDR3 DNA is TGTGCCAGCAGCCAAGATAACCAGGGGGCAGGAAAACTGTTTTTT.

J is TRBJ1-3 and V is TRBV28; D is unresolved. The CDR3 consists of 15 residues. CDR1 is MDHEN and CDR2 is SYDVKM in the germline V gene. The V and J ends lost 0 bases and 0 bases respectively, with 6 bases between them. CDR3 sequence: CASSLWASSGNTIYF. CDR3 DNA sequence: TGTGCCAGCAGTTTATGGGCTAGCTCTGGAAACACCATATATTTT.

This clone was found once. The chain links TRBV6-2 or TRBV6-3 to TRBJ1-5; D might be TRBD1 (5 bases). Trimming removed 4 bases from V and 0 bases from J, with 7 bases in between. CDR1 and CDR2 from the germline V gene are MNHEY and SVGEGT. The CDR3 extends over 14 amino acids. CDR3 in amino acids: CASSSDSSNQPQHF. CDR3 nucleotides: TGTGCCAGCAGTTCAGACAGTAGCAATCAGCCCCAGCATTTT.

V and J are TRBV2 and TRBJ2-1; possible D gene TRBD2, 6 bases. Per germline, CDR1 SNHLY and CDR2 FYNNEI. V shed 5 bases and J shed 9 bases, with 20 bases lying between them. This CDR3 has 15 residues. The CDR3 nucleotides are TGTGCCAGCAGTCTAGTTGCTAGCGCCTACGGTGAGCAGTTCTTC. Amino acid sequence: CASSLVASAYGEQFF.

The chain combines TRBV6-6 with TRBJ1-6, with TRBD1 matching 7 bases. Germline V gene sequence: CDR1 MNHNY, CDR2 SVGAGI (reference sequence). The J segment lost 9 bases and the V segment lost 7 bases, leaving 6 bases of the junction unmatched. The CDR3 loop spans 13 amino acids. CDR3 DNA: TGTGCCAGCAACCGACAGGGCACTTCACCCCTCCACTTT. It is translated as CASNRQGTSPLHF.

This chain uses TRBV5-6 with TRBJ2-3, with 7 bases matching TRBD2. In germline, CDR1 is SGHDT, CDR2 YYEEEE. J was trimmed by 4 bases and V by 3 bases; bases with no gene match: 5. The length of the CDR3 is 14 residues. This chain's CDR3 is CASSWTSSPDTQYF. CDR3 bases: TGTGCCAGCAGCTGGACTAGTTCCCCAGATACGCAGTATTTT.

The chain links TRBV19 to TRBJ2-7, with TRBD1 matching over 9 bases. The CDR3 consists of 14 residues. Germline CDR1 reads LNHDA; CDR2 reads SQIVND (reference sequence). V gave up 1 base and J gave up 2 bases; unmatched junction bases: 0. The CDR3 here is CASSIGTGAYEQYF. In DNA, the CDR3 is TGTGCCAGTAGTATAGGGACAGGGGCCTACGAGCAGTACTTC.

The DNA for the CDR3 is TGTGCCAGCAGCTTAGGCGGGACCCAGTACTTC. Its translation: CASSLGGTQYF. This rearrangement joins TRBV13 to TRBJ2-5; D is uncertain. This CDR3 contains 11 residues. The germline V and J ends were trimmed by 0 bases and 7 bases, with 3 bases remaining between them. Germline V CDR1 and CDR2: PRHDT, FYEKMQ (reference sequence).

This sequence joins TRBV2 and TRBJ1-3; 7 bases are shared with TRBD1. With V trimmed by 4 bases and J by 4 bases, 4 bases remained unmatched. CDR3 size: 14 residues. The germline V gene has CDR1 SNHLY and CDR2 FYNNEI. The CDR3 here is CASSGDSQGNTIYF. CDR3 bases: TGTGCCAGCAGTGGGGACAGCCAAGGAAACACCATATATTTT.

V usage is TRBV28 and J usage is TRBJ1-5, with a weak D call TRBD1 (5 bases). V was clipped by 8 bases and J by 4 bases, with 18 bases between them. Germline loops: CDR1 MDHEN, CDR2 SYDVKM. CDR3 length equals 15 residues. CDR3 coding DNA: TGTGCCAGCCATTCAGGGAACAGCCCTAATCAGCCCCAGCATTTT. Amino acids: CASHSGNSPNQPQHF. Variable domain in full (rest from reference TRBV28 and TRBJ1-5): DVKVTQSSRYLVKRTGEKVFLECVQDMDHENMFWYRQDPGLGLRLIYFSYDVKMKEKGDIPEGYSVSREKKERFSLILESASTNQTSMYLCASHSGNSPNQPQHFGDGTRLSIL.